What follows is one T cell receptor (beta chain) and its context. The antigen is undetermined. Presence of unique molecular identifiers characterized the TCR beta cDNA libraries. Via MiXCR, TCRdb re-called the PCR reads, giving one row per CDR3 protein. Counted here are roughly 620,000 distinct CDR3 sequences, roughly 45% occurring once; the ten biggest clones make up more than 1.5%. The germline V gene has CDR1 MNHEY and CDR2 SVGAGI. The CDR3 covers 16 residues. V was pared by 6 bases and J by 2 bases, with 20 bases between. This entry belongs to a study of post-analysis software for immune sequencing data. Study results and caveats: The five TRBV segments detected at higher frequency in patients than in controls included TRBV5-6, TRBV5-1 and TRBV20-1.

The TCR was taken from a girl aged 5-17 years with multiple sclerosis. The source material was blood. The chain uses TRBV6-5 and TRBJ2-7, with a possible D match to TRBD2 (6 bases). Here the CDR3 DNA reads TGTGCCAGCAGGAGTACCGCCGGGACTCGGACCTACGAGCAGTACTTC. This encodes CASRSTAGTRTYEQYF.